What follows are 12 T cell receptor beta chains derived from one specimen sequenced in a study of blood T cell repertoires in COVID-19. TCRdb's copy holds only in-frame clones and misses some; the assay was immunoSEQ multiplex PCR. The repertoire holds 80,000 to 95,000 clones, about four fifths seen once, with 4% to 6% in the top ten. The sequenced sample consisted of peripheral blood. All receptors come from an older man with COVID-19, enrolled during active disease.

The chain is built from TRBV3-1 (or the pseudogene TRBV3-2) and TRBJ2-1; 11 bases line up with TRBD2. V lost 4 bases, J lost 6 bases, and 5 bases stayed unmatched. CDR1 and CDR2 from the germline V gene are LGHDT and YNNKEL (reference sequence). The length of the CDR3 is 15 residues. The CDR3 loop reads CASSLRLAGRNEQFF. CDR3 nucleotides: TGTGCCAGCAGCCTCCGACTAGCGGGGCGCAATGAGCAGTTCTTC.

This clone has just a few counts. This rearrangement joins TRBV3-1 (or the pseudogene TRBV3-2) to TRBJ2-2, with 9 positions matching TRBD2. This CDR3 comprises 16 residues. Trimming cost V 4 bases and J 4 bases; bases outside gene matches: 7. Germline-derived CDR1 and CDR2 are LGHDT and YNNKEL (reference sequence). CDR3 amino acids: CASSLAGGFSTGELFF. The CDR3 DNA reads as TGTGCCAGCAGCCTTGCGGGAGGGTTCAGCACCGGGGAGCTGTTTTTT.

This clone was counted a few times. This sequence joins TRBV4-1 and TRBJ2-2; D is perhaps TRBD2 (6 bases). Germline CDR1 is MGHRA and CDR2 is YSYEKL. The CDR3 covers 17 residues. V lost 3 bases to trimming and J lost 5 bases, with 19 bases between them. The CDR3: CASSHRYSAEGTGELFF. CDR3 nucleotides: TGCGCCAGCAGCCATCGTTATAGCGCGGAGGGGACCGGGGAGCTGTTTTTT.

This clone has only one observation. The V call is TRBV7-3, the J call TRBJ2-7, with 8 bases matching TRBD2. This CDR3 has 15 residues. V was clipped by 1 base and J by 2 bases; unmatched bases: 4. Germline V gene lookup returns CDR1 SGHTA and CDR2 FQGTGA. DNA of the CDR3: TGTGCCAGCAGCTTAATACTAGCGGAGACCTACGAGCAGTACTTC. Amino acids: CASSLILAETYEQYF.

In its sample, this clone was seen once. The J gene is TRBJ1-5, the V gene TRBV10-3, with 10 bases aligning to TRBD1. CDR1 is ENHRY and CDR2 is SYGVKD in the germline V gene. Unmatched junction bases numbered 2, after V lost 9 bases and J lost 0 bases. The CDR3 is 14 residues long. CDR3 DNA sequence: TGTGCCATTGGGACAGGGGATAGCAATCAGCCCCAGCATTTT. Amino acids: CAIGTGDSNQPQHF.

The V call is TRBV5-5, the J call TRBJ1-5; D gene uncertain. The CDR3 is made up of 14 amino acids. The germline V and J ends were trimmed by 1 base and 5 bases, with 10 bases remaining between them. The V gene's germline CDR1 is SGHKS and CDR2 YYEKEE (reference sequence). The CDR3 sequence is CASSLTYRDQPQHF. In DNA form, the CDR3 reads TGTGCCAGCAGCTTGACCTACAGAGATCAGCCCCAGCATTTT. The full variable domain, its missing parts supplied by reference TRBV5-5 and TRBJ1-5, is DAGVTQSPTHLIKTRGQQVTLRCSPISGHKSVSWYQQVLGQGPQFIFQYYEKEERGRGNFPDRFSARQFPNYSSELNVNALLLGDSALYLCASSLTYRDQPQHFGDGTRLSIL.

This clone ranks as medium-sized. The CDR3 reads CASSPPDRNSGNTIYF. In DNA form, the CDR3 reads TGTGCCAGCAGCCCTCCGGACAGGAACTCTGGAAACACCATATATTTT. The V call is TRBV28, the J call TRBJ1-3; 7 positions agree with TRBD1. CDR3 length: 16 amino acids. Germline assignment: CDR1 MDHEN and CDR2 SYDVKM. Trimming took 6 bases from V and 0 from J; bases not matched to a gene: 8.

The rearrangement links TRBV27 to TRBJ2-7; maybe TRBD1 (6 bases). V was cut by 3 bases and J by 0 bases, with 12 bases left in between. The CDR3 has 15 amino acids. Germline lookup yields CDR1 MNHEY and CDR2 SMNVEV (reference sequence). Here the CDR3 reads CASSFRGHTSYEQYF. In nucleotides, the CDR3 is TGTGCCAGCAGTTTCCGGGGACATACCTCCTACGAGCAGTACTTC.

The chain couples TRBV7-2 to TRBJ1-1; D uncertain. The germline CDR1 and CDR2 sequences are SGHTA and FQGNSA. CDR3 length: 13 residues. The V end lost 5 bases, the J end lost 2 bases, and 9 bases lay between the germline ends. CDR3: CASSPPVNTEAFF. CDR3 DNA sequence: TGTGCCAGCAGCCCTCCAGTCAACACTGAAGCTTTCTTT.

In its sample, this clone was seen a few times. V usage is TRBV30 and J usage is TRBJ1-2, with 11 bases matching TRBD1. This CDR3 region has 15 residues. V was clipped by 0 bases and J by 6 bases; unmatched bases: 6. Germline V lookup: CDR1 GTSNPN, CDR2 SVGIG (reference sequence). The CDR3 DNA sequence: TGTGCCTGGAGTGTACTAAGGACAGGGGGCCATGGCTACACCTTC. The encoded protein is CAWSVLRTGGHGYTF.

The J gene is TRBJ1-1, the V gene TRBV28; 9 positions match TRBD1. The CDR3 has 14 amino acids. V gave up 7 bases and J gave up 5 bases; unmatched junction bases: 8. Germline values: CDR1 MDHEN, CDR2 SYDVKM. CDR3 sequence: CASIWDREGTEAFF. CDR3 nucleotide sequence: TGTGCCAGCATTTGGGACAGGGAAGGTACTGAAGCTTTCTTT.

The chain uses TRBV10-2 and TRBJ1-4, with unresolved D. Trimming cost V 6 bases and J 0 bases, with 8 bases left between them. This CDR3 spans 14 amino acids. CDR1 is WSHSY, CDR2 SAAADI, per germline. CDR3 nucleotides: TGCGCCAGCAGGTCACAGACAACTAATGAAAAACTGTTTTTT. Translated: CASRSQTTNEKLFF.